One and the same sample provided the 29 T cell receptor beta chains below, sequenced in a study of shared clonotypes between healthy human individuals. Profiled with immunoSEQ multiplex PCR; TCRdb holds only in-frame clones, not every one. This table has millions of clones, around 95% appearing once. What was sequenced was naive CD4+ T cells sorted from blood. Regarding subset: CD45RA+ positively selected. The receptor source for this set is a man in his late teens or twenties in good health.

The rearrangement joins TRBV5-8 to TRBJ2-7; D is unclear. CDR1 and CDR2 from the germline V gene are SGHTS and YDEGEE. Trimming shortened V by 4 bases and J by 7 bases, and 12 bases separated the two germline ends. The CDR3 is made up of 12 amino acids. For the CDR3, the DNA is TGTGCCAGCAGCAGAACAGCGAAGGAGCAGTACTTC. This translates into CASSRTAKEQYF.

CDR3 in DNA: TGCGCCAGCAGCTCGGGGACCTTGCGGGAGACCCAGTACTTC. This codes for CASSSGTLRETQYF. The chain has TRBV5-1 and TRBJ2-5, with D possibly being TRBD1 or TRBD2 (5 bases each). V lost 3 bases and J 5 bases, leaving 14 bases between the germline ends. Per germline, CDR1 SGHRS and CDR2 YFSETQ. The CDR3 length is 14 residues. Combining the CDR3 with reference TRBV5-1 and TRBJ2-5 gives the whole variable domain KAGVTQTPRYLIKTRGQQVTLSCSPISGHRSVSWYQQTPGQGLQFLFEYFSETQRNKGNFPGRFSGRQFSNSRSEMNVSTLELGDSALYLCASSSGTLRETQYFGPGTRLLVL.

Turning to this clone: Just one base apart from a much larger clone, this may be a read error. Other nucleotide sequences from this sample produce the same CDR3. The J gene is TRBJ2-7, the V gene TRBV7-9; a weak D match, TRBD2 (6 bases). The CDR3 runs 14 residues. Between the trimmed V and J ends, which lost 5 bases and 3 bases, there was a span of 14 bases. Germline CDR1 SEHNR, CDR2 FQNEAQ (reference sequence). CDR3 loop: CASSPGLLLYEQYF. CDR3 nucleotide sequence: TGTGCCAGCAGCCCAGGACTACTTCTCTACGAGCAGTACTTC.

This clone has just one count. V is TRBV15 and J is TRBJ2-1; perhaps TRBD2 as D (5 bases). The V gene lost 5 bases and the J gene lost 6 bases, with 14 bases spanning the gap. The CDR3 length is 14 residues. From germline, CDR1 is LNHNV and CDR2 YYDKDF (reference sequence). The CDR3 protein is CATSSAAAGNEQFF. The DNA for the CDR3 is TGTGCCACCAGCTCCGCAGCGGCTGGCAATGAGCAGTTCTTC.

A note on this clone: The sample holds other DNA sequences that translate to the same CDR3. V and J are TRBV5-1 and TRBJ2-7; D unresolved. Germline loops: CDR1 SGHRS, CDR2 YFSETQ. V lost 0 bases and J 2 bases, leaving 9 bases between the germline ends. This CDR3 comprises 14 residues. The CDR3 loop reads CASSLGQPAYEQYF. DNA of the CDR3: TGCGCCAGCAGCTTGGGGCAGCCCGCCTACGAGCAGTACTTC.

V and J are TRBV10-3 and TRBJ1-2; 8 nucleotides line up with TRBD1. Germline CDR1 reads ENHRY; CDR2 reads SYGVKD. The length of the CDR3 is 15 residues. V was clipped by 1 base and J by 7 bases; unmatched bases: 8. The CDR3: CAISELLAGGSGYTF. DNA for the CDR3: TGTGCCATCAGTGAGTTATTAGCAGGGGGCTCTGGCTACACCTTC.

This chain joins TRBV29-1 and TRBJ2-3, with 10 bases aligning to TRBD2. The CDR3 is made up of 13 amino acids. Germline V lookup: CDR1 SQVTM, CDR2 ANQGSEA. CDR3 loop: CRASGSSTDTQYF. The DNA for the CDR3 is TGCAGAGCTAGCGGGAGTAGCACAGATACGCAGTATTTT.

The CDR3: CASSIRQGRDEQYF. The CDR3 DNA sequence: TGTGCCAGCAGCATTCGACAGGGAAGGGACGAGCAGTACTTC. The V gene is TRBV7-2, the J gene TRBJ2-7; TRBD1 agrees at 7 bases. Germline V CDR1 and CDR2: SGHTA, FQGNSA. The ends lost 5 bases at V and 5 bases at J; junction bases unmatched: 9. The CDR3 contains 14 residues.

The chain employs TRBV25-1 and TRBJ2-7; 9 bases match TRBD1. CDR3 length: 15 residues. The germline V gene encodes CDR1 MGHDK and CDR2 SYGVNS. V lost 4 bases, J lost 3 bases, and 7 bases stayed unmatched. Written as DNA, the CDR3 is TGTGCCAGCAGTGCCTACAGGGGGCCACTCTACGAGCAGTACTTC. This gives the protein CASSAYRGPLYEQYF.

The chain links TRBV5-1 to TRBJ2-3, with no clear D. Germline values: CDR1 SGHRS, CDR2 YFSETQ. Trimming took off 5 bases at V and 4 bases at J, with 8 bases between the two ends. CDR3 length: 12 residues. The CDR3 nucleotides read TGCGCCAGCAGTCGAGGAGCAGATACGCAGTATTTT. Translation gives CASSRGADTQYF.

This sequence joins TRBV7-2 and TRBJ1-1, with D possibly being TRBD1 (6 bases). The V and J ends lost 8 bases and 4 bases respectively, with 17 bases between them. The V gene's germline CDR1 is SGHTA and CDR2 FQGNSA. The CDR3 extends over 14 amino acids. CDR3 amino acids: CASRITGIGTEAFF. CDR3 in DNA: TGTGCCAGCCGAATTACAGGGATCGGCACTGAAGCTTTCTTT.

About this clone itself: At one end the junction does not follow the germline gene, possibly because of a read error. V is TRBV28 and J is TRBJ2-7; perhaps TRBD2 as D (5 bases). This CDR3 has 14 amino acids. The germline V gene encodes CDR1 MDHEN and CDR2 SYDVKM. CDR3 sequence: CASLMRVDSNEQYF. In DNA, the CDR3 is TGTGCCAGCCTTATGAGGGTGGACTCCAACGAGCAGTACTTC. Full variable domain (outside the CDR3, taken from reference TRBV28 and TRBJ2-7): DVKVTQSSRYLVKRTGEKVFLECVQDMDHENMFWYRQDPGLGLRLIYFSYDVKMKEKGDIPEGYSVSREKKERFSLILESASTNQTSMYLCASLMRVDSNEQYFGPGTRLTVT.

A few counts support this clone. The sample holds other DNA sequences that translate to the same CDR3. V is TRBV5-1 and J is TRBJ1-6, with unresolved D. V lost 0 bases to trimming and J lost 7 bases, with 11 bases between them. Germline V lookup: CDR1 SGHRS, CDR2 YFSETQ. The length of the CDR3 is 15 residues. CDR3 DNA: TGCGCCAGCAGCTTGGCGGGTCGAGACAATTCACCCCTCCACTTT. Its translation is CASSLAGRDNSPLHF.

CDR3 sequence reads: CASSNGLAGVYEQYF. The CDR3 coding sequence is TGCGCCAGCAGCAACGGTCTAGCGGGAGTCTACGAGCAGTACTTC. J is TRBJ2-7 and V is TRBV5-1, with TRBD2 matching over 10 bases. The CDR3 sequence is 15 residues long. V lost 4 bases and J lost 3; bases outside the gene matches: 7. Germline CDR1 reads SGHRS; CDR2 reads YFSETQ.

The CDR3 nucleotides read TGTGCCAGCTCAGCCCGGGGGGGAGAGACCCAGTACTTC. It yields the protein CASSARGGETQYF. J is TRBJ2-5 and V is TRBV18, with 8 bases lining up with TRBD2. Germline CDR1 and CDR2: KGHSH and LQKENI. With V trimmed by 5 bases and J by 4 bases, 3 bases remained unmatched. CDR3 length: 13 amino acids.

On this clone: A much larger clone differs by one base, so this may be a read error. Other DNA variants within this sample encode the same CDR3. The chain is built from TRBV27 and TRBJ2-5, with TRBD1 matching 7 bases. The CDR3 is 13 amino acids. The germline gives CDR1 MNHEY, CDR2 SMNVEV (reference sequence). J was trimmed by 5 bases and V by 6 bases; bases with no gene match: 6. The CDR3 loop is CASSLTGLETQYF. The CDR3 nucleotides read TGTGCCAGCAGCCTGACAGGGTTGGAGACCCAGTACTTC.

This CDR3 is CAISEDSLNTGELFF. The CDR3 bases are TGTGCCATCAGTGAGGACAGCCTGAACACCGGGGAGCTGTTTTTT. The V call is TRBV10-3, the J call TRBJ2-2, with D perhaps matching TRBD1 (5 bases). This CDR3 comprises 15 residues. Trimming stripped 2 bases from V and 1 base from J, with 8 bases between. Germline-derived CDR1 and CDR2 are ENHRY and SYGVKD.

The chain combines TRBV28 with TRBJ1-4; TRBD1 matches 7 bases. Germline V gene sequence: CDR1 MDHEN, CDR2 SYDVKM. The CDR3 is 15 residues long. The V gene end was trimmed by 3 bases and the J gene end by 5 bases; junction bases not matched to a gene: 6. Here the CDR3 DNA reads TGTGCCAGCAGTTTGTCAGGGGGAAAGAATGAAAAACTGTTTTTT. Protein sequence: CASSLSGGKNEKLFF.

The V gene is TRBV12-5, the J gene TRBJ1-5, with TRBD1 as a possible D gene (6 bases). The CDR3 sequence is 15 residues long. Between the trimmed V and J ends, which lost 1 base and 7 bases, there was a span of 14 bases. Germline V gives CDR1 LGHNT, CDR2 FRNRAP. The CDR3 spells CASGLEGGRSQPQHF. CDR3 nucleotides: TGTGCTAGTGGTTTGGAAGGGGGACGGTCCCAGCCCCAGCATTTT.

CDR3 coding DNA: TGTGCCAGCAGCTTAGAGGAGGGGGACACCCAGTACTTC. It translates to CASSLEEGDTQYF. The V gene is TRBV7-2, the J gene TRBJ2-5; the D call may be TRBD1 or TRBD2 (6 bases each). This CDR3 is 13 amino acids long. Germline lookup yields CDR1 SGHTA and CDR2 FQGNSA. V was shortened by 1 base and J by 8 bases, with 11 bases between the two germline ends. Full variable domain (missing parts from reference TRBV7-2 and TRBJ2-5): GAGVSQSPSNKVTEKGKDVELRCDPISGHTALYWYRQSLGQGLEFLIYFQGNSAPDKSGLPSDRFSAERTGGSVSTLTIQRTQQEDSAVYLCASSLEEGDTQYFGPGTRLLVL.

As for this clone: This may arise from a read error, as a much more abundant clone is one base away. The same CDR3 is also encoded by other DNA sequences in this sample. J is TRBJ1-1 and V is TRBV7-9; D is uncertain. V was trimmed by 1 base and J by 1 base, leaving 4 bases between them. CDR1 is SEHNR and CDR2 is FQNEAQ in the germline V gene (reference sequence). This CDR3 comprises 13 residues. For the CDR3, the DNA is TGTGCCAGCAGCTTAGTAGGGAACACTGAAGCTTTCTTT. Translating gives CASSLVGNTEAFF.

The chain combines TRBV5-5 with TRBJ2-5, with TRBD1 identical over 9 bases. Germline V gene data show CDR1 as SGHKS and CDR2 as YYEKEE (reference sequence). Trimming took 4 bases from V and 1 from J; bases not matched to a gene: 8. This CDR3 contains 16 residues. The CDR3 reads CASSLGGQGFQETQYF. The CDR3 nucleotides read TGTGCCAGCAGCCTGGGGGGACAGGGATTCCAAGAGACCCAGTACTTC.

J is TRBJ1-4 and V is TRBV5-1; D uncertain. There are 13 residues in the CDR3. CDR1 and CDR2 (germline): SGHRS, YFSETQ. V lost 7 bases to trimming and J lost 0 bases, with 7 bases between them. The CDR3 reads CASSMATNEKLFF. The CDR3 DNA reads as TGCGCCAGCTCGATGGCAACTAATGAAAAACTGTTTTTT.

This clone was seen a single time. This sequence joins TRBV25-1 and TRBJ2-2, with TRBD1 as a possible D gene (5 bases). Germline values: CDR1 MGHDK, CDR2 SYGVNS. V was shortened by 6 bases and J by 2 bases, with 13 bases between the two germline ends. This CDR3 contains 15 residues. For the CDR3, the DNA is TGTGCCAGCAGCATGTTGACAGCAAACACCGGGGAGCTGTTTTTT. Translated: CASSMLTANTGELFF. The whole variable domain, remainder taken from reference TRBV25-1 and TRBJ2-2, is EADIYQTPRYLVIGTGKKITLECSQTMGHDKMYWYQQDPGMELHLIHYSYGVNSTEKGDLSSESTVSRIRTEHFPLTLESARPSHTSQYLCASSMLTANTGELFFGEGSRLTVL.

CDR3 DNA: TGCGCCAGCAGCCAAGATGGAGGGCCGGGGGAGACCCAGTACTTC. Its translation is CASSQDGGPGETQYF. J is TRBJ2-5 and V is TRBV4-1; TRBD2 is a possible D gene (6 bases). V lost 0 bases and J lost 5, with 13 bases in between. CDR3 length equals 15 residues. Looked up from germline, CDR1 is MGHRA and CDR2 is YSYEKL.

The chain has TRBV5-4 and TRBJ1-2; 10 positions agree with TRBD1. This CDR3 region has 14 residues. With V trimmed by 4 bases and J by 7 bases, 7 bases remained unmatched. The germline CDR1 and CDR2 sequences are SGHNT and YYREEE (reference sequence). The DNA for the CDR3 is TGTGCCAGCAGCCATCGACAGGGGGCAAGTGGCTACACCTTC. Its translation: CASSHRQGASGYTF.

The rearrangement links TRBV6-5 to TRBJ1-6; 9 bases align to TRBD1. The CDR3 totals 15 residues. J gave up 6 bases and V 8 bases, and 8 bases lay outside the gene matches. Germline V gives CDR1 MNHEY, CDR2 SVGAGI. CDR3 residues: CASRDRGVVNSPLHF. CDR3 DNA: TGTGCCAGCCGCGACAGGGGGGTTGTTAATTCACCCCTCCACTTT.

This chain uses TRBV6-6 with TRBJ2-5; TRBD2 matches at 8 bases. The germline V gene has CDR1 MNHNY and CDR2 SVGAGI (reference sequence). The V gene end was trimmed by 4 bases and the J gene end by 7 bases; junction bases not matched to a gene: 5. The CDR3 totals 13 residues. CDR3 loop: CASSSPREGTQYF. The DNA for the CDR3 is TGTGCCAGCAGTTCCCCCCGGGAGGGGACCCAGTACTTC.

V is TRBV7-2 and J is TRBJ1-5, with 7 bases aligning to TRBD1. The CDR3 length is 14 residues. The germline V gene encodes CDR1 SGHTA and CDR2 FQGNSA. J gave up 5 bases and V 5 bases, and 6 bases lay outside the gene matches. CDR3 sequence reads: CASSRRGADQPQHF. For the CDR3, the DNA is TGTGCCAGCAGCCGCAGGGGGGCAGATCAGCCCCAGCATTTT.